The T cell receptor (beta chain) under discussion was sequenced for a study of blood T cells in healthy people across ages. Study results and limitations: What prevented conclusive comparison of naive and antigen-experienced cells was that PBMCs were unsorted. Diversity estimates from one million T cells were considered underestimates.

This CDR3 spans 14 amino acids. Germline assignment: CDR1 SEHNR and CDR2 FQNEAQ (reference sequence). V was clipped by 8 bases and J by 5 bases, with 18 bases between them. Every sample had a minimum of 6 million PBMCs isolated. This clonotype occurred many times. Antigen specificity is unknown. Together with a sample-barcoded 5' primer, a J-beta primer mix was included in a second PCR lasting about 7 to 11 cycles. Via MiXCR, TCRdb re-called the 5' RACE reads, giving one row per CDR3 protein. Of hundreds of thousands of distinct CDR3 sequences listed, more than 25% are singletons. The receptor comes from a woman older than 75 in good health. Source material: blood. J is TRBJ1-2 and V is TRBV7-9, with TRBD1 as a possible D gene (5 bases). This CDR3 is CASGGYRASYGYTF. DNA for the CDR3: TGTGCCAGCGGGGGGTACCGGGCCTCGTATGGCTACACCTTC. The full variable domain, its missing parts supplied by reference TRBV7-9 and TRBJ1-2, is DTGVSQNPRHKITKRGQNVTFRCDPISEHNRLYWYRQTLGQGPEFLTYFQNEAQLEKSRLLSDRFSAERPKGSFSTLEIQRTEQGDSAMYLCASGGYRASYGYTFGSGTRLTVV.